This TCR beta chain was sequenced in a study of CD8 T cells in Susac syndrome. About the research overall: Patients with Susac syndrome were therapy-naive, on corticosteroids, or on intravenous immunoglobulin alone at blood draw.

Study-wide results and limits: In total CD8+ repertoires, 15 to 20 Susac-specific public clones were found, and in CD8+ TEMRA repertoires, roughly five were found.

In blood CD8+ and CD4+ T cells, TCR beta underwent sequencing. Random hexamers served to reverse transcribe roughly 0.45 to 1 ug RNA. Across 54 Vbeta and 13 Jbeta, immunoSEQ multiplex PCR amplified TCR beta CDR3. Via MiXCR, TCRdb re-called the immunoSEQ multiplex PCR reads, giving one row per CDR3 protein. Here the sample spans around 200,000 distinct CDR3 sequences, approximately 95% being singletons. Trimming took off 3 bases at V and 5 bases at J, with 11 bases between the two ends. Germline CDR1 is SGHTA and CDR2 is FQGTGA. The CDR3 has 14 residues. Worth noting for this clonotype: The antigen remains unidentified.

This chain joins TRBV7-3 and TRBJ2-1; maybe TRBD2 (5 bases). The sample was CD8+ T cells from PBMCs. The clonotype comes from a human donor with Susac syndrome. CDR3 loop: CASSFTEGDNEQFF. The CDR3 nucleotides read TGTGCCAGCAGCTTCACAGAGGGAGACAATGAGCAGTTCTTC. Together with reference TRBV7-3 and TRBJ2-1, the CDR3 gives the full variable domain: GAGVSQTPSNKVTEKGKYVELRCDPISGHTALYWYRQSLGQGPEFLIYFQGTGAADDSGLPNDRFFAVRPEGSVSTLKIQRTERGDSAVYLCASSFTEGDNEQFFGPGTRLTVL.